The 22 T cell receptor beta chains given below trace back to one sample, sequenced in a study of CD8 T cells in ankylosing spondylitis. In TCRdb, the 5' RACE reads were re-called with MiXCR into one record per CDR3 protein. Here the sample spans approximately 220,000 distinct CDR3 sequences, 25% to 30% being singletons. What was sequenced was blood, either unsorted or a sorted T cell fraction (not recorded which). All receptors derive from a male donor with ankylosing spondylitis or in good health (not recorded which).

This clonotype showed up many times. The chain joins TRBV12-3 or TRBV12-4 to TRBJ1-2; perhaps TRBD1 as D (6 bases). The ends were cut back, 7 bases at V and 2 bases at J, with 14 bases in the middle. The CDR3 sequence is 14 residues long. The CDR3 loop is CASTSSQGNYGYTF. The CDR3 nucleotides read TGTGCCAGCACCTCGTCTCAGGGGAACTATGGCTACACCTTC.

The sample holds a few counts of this clonotype. The V gene is TRBV5-5, the J gene TRBJ2-3; D is ambiguous. The ends were cut back, 0 bases at V and 0 bases at J, with 11 bases in the middle. The CDR3 extends over 16 amino acids. Germline assignment: CDR1 SGHKS and CDR2 YYEKEE (reference sequence). The CDR3 sequence: CASSLGAEPSTDTQYF. The DNA for the CDR3 is TGTGCCAGCAGCTTGGGGGCAGAACCTAGCACAGATACGCAGTATTTT.

The chain recombines TRBV20-1 with TRBJ2-7; 8 bases map to TRBD1. Germline CDR1 is DFQATT and CDR2 is SNEGSKA (reference sequence). This CDR3 is built from 13 residues. The ends lost 3 bases at V and 0 bases at J; junction bases unmatched: 1. The CDR3 sequence is CSARDRASYEQYF. In nucleotides, the CDR3 is TGCAGTGCTAGGGACAGGGCCTCCTACGAGCAGTACTTC.

This clonotype was seen many times. The genes are TRBV3-1 and TRBJ1-6; D is undetermined. This CDR3 region has 13 residues. CDR1 LGHDT and CDR2 YNNKEL come from the germline V gene (reference sequence). With 8 bases removed from V and 5 bases from J, the gap between germline ends came to 10 bases. The CDR3 nucleotides are TGTGCCAGCTCGTCCGTGGATAATTCACCCCTCCACTTT. It codes for CASSSVDNSPLHF.

The chain is built from TRBV12-3 or TRBV12-4 and TRBJ2-3, with D unclear. This CDR3 spans 14 amino acids. V dropped 6 bases and J dropped 0 bases, with 10 bases sitting between them. CDR3 region: CASSRVGSTDTQYF. The CDR3 coding sequence is TGTGCCAGCAGCAGAGTTGGTAGCACAGATACGCAGTATTTT.

This clonotype was counted ten times or more. A read error may produce the germline difference seen at one junction end. The V call is TRBV9, the J call TRBJ2-5; TRBD1 is a possible D gene (7 bases). The CDR3 length is 13 residues. The V gene's germline CDR1 is SGDLS and CDR2 YYNGEE. CDR3 DNA: TGTGCCAGCAGCGTTAGCAGGGGGAGGTTTGCGAACTTC. Encoded protein: CASSVSRGRFANF.

The V and J genes are TRBV12-3 or TRBV12-4 and TRBJ1-5; D gene uncertain. The CDR3 contains 14 residues. The germline V and J ends were trimmed by 3 bases and 0 bases, with 6 bases remaining between them. This chain's CDR3 is CASSLDNSNQPQHF. The CDR3 nucleotides are TGTGCCAGCAGTTTGGATAATAGCAATCAGCCCCAGCATTTT.

Note on this clonotype: Its ends do not fully match the called genes, so a read error is possible. The rearrangement joins TRBV5-5 to TRBJ2-7, with no clear D. This CDR3 is built from 11 residues. The germline V gene has CDR1 SGHKS and CDR2 YYEKEE (reference sequence). This CDR3 reads CPSSPSYEQYF. CDR3 bases: TGTCCCAGCAGCCCCTCCTACGAGCAGTACTTC.

This clonotype has a count of ten or more. The V call is TRBV5-1, the J call TRBJ2-2; TRBD2 matches 11 bases. CDR1 is SGHRS, CDR2 YFSETQ, per germline. The CDR3 spans 16 residues. V was clipped by 4 bases and J by 5 bases; unmatched bases: 7. Written as DNA, the CDR3 is TGCGCCAGCAGCCCCCTAGCGGGAGGAGAGACCGGGGAGCTGTTTTTT. Amino acids: CASSPLAGGETGELFF.

The chain carries TRBV6-5 and TRBJ2-3; TRBD2 is a possible D gene (6 bases). This CDR3 has 17 residues. V was pared by 0 bases and J by 0 bases, with 13 bases between. Germline V lookup: CDR1 MNHEY, CDR2 SVGAGI. CDR3 in DNA: TGTGCCAGCAGTTACTCGGTGGGAGGATCGAGCACAGATACGCAGTATTTT. It codes for CASSYSVGGSSTDTQYF.

This clonotype was seen ten or more times. In DNA, the CDR3 is TGTGCCAGCAGGCGGGGGGGGGACCGTTATCAGCCCCAGCATTTT. It encodes CASRRGGDRYQPQHF. The chain employs TRBV12-3 or TRBV12-4 and TRBJ1-5; D possibly corresponds to TRBD1 (5 bases). Between the trimmed V and J ends, which lost 6 bases and 5 bases, there was a span of 17 bases. This CDR3 has 15 amino acids.

This clonotype was detected ten times or more. V usage is TRBV4-3 and J usage is TRBJ2-6; 10 nucleotides line up with TRBD1. CDR1 is LGHNA, CDR2 YSLEER, per germline. The trim removed 0 bases at V and 0 bases at J, leaving 5 bases unmatched. The CDR3 is made up of 19 amino acids. The CDR3 nucleotides read TGCGCCAGCAGCCAAGATCGGGACAGGGGAAGCTCTGGGGCCAACGTCCTGACTTTC. Its protein product is CASSQDRDRGSSGANVLTF.

As for this clonotype: Germline and junction disagree at one end, which may indicate a read error. V and J are TRBV20-1 and TRBJ2-4, with TRBD2 identical over 12 bases. The germline V gene encodes CDR1 DFQATT and CDR2 SNEGSKA (reference sequence). The CDR3 is made up of 11 amino acids. The CDR3: CSARASGRAVF. The CDR3 coding sequence is TGCAGTGCTAGAGCTAGCGGGAGGGCCGTCTTC.

This clonotype showed up many times. The chain uses TRBV29-1 and TRBJ2-3, with a tentative D call TRBD2 (6 bases). The CDR3 extends over 14 amino acids. Germline CDR1 and CDR2: SQVTM and ANQGSEA. The V gene lost 6 bases and the J gene lost 1 base, with 14 bases spanning the gap. The CDR3 DNA follows: TGCAGCGTCAGACTAGTGCAGGGCACAGATACGCAGTATTTT. It specifies CSVRLVQGTDTQYF.

This clonotype was seen at least ten times. This chain uses TRBV5-1 with TRBJ2-7, with D perhaps matching TRBD1 (6 bases). The CDR3 extends over 14 amino acids. The ends were cut back, 4 bases at V and 2 bases at J, with 13 bases in the middle. Per the germline V gene, CDR1 is SGHRS and CDR2 is YFSETQ. In DNA, the CDR3 is TGCGCCAGCAGCAGGACAGCTGATCCCTACGAGCAGTACTTC. Translation gives CASSRTADPYEQYF. The full variable domain, its missing parts supplied by reference TRBV5-1 and TRBJ2-7, is KAGVTQTPRYLIKTRGQQVTLSCSPISGHRSVSWYQQTPGQGLQFLFEYFSETQRNKGNFPGRFSGRQFSNSRSEMNVSTLELGDSALYLCASSRTADPYEQYFGPGTRLTVT.

V gene TRBV29-1 combines with J gene TRBJ1-5; D is undetermined. V shed 5 bases and J shed 4 bases, with 15 bases lying between them. The CDR3 length is 14 residues. The germline gives CDR1 SQVTM, CDR2 ANQGSEA. The CDR3 reads CSVLMFPGNQPQHF. The CDR3 nucleotides are TGCAGCGTTCTGATGTTCCCAGGTAATCAGCCCCAGCATTTT.

This clonotype was recorded a few times. The rearrangement uses TRBV12-3 or TRBV12-4 and TRBJ2-1, with 14 bases identical to TRBD2. J was trimmed by 5 bases and V by 2 bases; bases with no gene match: 2. CDR3 length equals 16 residues. The CDR3 loop is CASSLPGLAGDNEQFF. The CDR3 coding sequence is TGTGCCAGCAGTTTACCGGGACTAGCGGGAGACAATGAGCAGTTCTTC.

The V and J genes are TRBV4-3 and TRBJ2-1; TRBD2 agrees at 8 bases. Germline assignment: CDR1 LGHNA and CDR2 YSLEER. The CDR3 consists of 16 residues. V was pared by 1 base and J by 8 bases, with 10 bases of the junction left unmatched. The CDR3 protein is CASSQVAGRAGDEQFF. The CDR3 bases are TGCGCCAGCAGCCAAGTTGCCGGGAGGGCCGGAGATGAGCAGTTCTTC.

The V and J genes are TRBV20-1 and TRBJ1-5, with D uncertain. The germline V and J ends were trimmed by 0 bases and 0 bases, with 9 bases remaining between them. The germline V gene encodes CDR1 DFQATT and CDR2 SNEGSKA (reference sequence). The CDR3 runs 15 residues. CDR3 protein: CSARDLGYSNQPQHF. The CDR3, as DNA: TGCAGTGCTAGAGATCTGGGTTATAGCAATCAGCCCCAGCATTTT.

This clonotype was recorded a few times. The genes are TRBV7-9 and TRBJ2-1; 9 bases fit TRBD2. Germline V gene sequence: CDR1 SEHNR, CDR2 FQNEAQ (reference sequence). Trimming at V came to 4 bases and at J to 9 bases, leaving 7 bases not matched to a gene. This CDR3 is 14 amino acids long. In DNA form, the CDR3 reads TGTGCCAGCAGCTATAGCGGGAGTAAGCGTGAGCAGTTCTTC. Translation: CASSYSGSKREQFF.

This chain uses TRBV29-1 with TRBJ2-7; 8 positions match TRBD1. CDR3 length equals 14 residues. CDR1 is SQVTM, CDR2 ANQGSEA, per germline. The trim removed 2 bases at V and 4 bases at J, leaving 7 bases unmatched. As DNA, the CDR3 is TGCAGCGTTGAACACAGGGGGAAGGGGTACGAGCAGTACTTC. Amino acid sequence: CSVEHRGKGYEQYF.

This clonotype was observed a handful of times. A much larger clonotype is one base distant, so this may be a read error. CDR3 DNA sequence: TGTGCCAGCAGCCCTGGACTAGCGGGAGTCAATGAGCAGTTCTTC. It encodes CASSPGLAGVNEQFF. This chain joins TRBV9 and TRBJ2-1; 13 nucleotides match TRBD2. The CDR3 length is 15 residues. Germline CDR1 is SGDLS and CDR2 is YYNGEE. After removal of 4 bases from V and 6 bases from J, the junction contained 4 bases not matched to a gene.